This T cell receptor beta chain derives from a study of Ad26.COV2.S vaccination and SARS-CoV-2 variants. Overall study: Dosing was one shot or two shots 56 days apart. Study-wide results and caveats: Participants in the vaccine arm had higher spike-specific TCR breadth; placebo recipients had lower.

Data came from immunoSEQ multiplex PCR; TCRdb stores just in-frame clones and leaves some out. The top ten clones hold about 1.5% of a sample with some 640,000 clones, around 90% of them seen once. Treatment here: some 19 received Ad26.COV2.S at low or high dose, single or two shots; five or six received placebo; per-sample allocation not given. Specimen acquisition occurred on day 63 following the initial vaccine or placebo injection. Deletions cut 3 bases from V and 6 bases from J, with 20 bases between. The CDR3 covers 16 residues. The germline V gene encodes CDR1 SEHNR and CDR2 FQNEAQ (reference sequence). Only one count was recorded for this clone. Its antigen is unknown.

The rearrangement links TRBV7-9 to TRBJ1-2; D perhaps matches TRBD1 (6 bases). The TCR was taken from a person aged 18-65 years who received the Ad26.COV2.S COVID-19 vaccine or a placebo. The sequencing here drew on peripheral blood, taken in a trial of Ad26.COV2.S vaccine versus placebo. Here the CDR3 DNA reads TGTGCCAGCAGCTTTTCGGGCACCGGGGGGCTAGATGGCTACACCTTC. Protein product: CASSFSGTGGLDGYTF.